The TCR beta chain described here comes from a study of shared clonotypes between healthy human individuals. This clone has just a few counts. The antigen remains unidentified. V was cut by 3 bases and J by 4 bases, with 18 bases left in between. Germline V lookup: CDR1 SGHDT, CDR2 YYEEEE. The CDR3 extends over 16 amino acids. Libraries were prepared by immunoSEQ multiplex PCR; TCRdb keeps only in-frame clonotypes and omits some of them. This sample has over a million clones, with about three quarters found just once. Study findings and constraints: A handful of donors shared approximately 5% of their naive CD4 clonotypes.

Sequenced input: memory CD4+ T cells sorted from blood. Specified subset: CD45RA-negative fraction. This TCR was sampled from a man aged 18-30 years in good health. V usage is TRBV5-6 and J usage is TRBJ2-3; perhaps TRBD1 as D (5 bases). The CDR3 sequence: CASSSTGQGFADTQYF. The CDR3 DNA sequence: TGTGCCAGCAGCTCAACTGGGCAGGGATTTGCAGATACGCAGTATTTT.